A single sample gave rise to the 20 T cell receptor beta chains below, sequenced in a study of HIV-infected children after antiretroviral therapy interruption (dated by TCRdb to between 2018 and 2021). The label giving this sample's treatment or condition can be read as: PENTA 11 planned treatment interruption arm or continuous ART arm. The library was generated by 3' RACE. This sample was sequenced with an Illumina MiSeq. TCR libraries were built from RNA using a 3' RACE protocol with unique molecular identifiers to correct PCR amplification bias. Using fastp trimming at Q25 and MiXCR clonotype assembly, TCRdb reanalyzed the public sequencing data and kept in-frame beta chains. Each entry merges the rows of one CDR3 protein and shows their most common DNA and genes. The sample includes under 50,000 distinct CDR3 sequences, with approximately 4% observed a single time. Roughly 0.7% of the sample is in the top ten clones.

This specimen consisted of CD45RA+ CD4+ T cells from PBMCs, pooled from several time points, obtained from a donor given antiretroviral therapy, either interrupted or continuous. What the cell subset or site label conveys for this sample: naive CD4+ CD45RA+ CD45RO- T cells. The receptors come from a pool of human donors with HIV.

The gene calls are TRBV6-1 and TRBJ1-2; maybe TRBD1 (5 bases). Looked up from germline, CDR1 is MNHNS and CDR2 is SASEGT. V was shortened by 2 bases and J by 8 bases, with 12 bases between the two germline ends. The CDR3 length is 13 residues. CDR3 residues: CASSEFGGNGYTF. Here the CDR3 DNA reads TGTGCCAGCAGTGAATTTGGGGGAAACGGCTACACCTTC.

This chain links TRBV12-3 or TRBV12-4 with TRBJ1-1, with 8 bases matching TRBD1. With V trimmed by 8 bases and J by 11 bases, 10 bases remained unmatched. The CDR3 runs 12 residues. The CDR3, as DNA: TGTGCCAGCTGGACAGGGATCGATCACGCTTTCTTT. Protein sequence: CASWTGIDHAFF.

This clonotype was counted a few times. This chain links TRBV12-3 or TRBV12-4 with TRBJ2-7; D assignment may be TRBD1 or TRBD2 (5 bases each). The CDR3 is 15 amino acids. Deletions cut 7 bases from V and 0 bases from J, with 16 bases between. Here the CDR3 reads CASTRGDRSSYEQYF. CDR3 nucleotides: TGTGCCAGCACCCGAGGGGACCGTAGCTCCTACGAGCAGTACTTC.

In this sample, this clonotype turned up many times. The genes are TRBV28 and TRBJ1-6, with unresolved D. CDR1 is MDHEN, CDR2 SYDVKM, per germline. The CDR3 spans 13 residues. The V gene lost 8 bases and the J gene lost 5 bases, with 10 bases spanning the gap. In DNA form, the CDR3 reads TGTGCCAGCGGAACAGCCAATAATTCACCCCTCCACTTT. Protein sequence: CASGTANNSPLHF.

In this sample, this clonotype turned up many times. The rearrangement links TRBV3-1 to TRBJ2-5, with D possibly being TRBD1 (5 bases). This CDR3 is built from 15 residues. Germline V gives CDR1 LGHDT, CDR2 YNNKEL (reference sequence). Trimming left V 2 bases short and J 1 base short, with 11 bases between. The CDR3 spells CASSQYRTLQETQYF. CDR3 nucleotide sequence: TGTGCCAGCAGCCAATATAGGACACTCCAAGAGACCCAGTACTTC.

This clonotype was seen ten or more times. The V gene is TRBV19, the J gene TRBJ2-2, with TRBD1 as a possible D gene (5 bases). The germline V and J ends were trimmed by 2 bases and 10 bases, with 11 bases remaining between them. Germline CDR1 reads LNHDA; CDR2 reads SQIVND (reference sequence). The CDR3 spans 13 residues. CDR3 residues: CASSILGVEELFF. The DNA for the CDR3 is TGTGCCAGTAGTATACTAGGGGTCGAGGAGCTGTTTTTT.

The chain combines TRBV12-3 or TRBV12-4 with TRBJ2-5; TRBD2 agrees at 11 bases. V lost 5 bases and J lost 4; bases outside the gene matches: 9. The CDR3 totals 16 residues. The CDR3 DNA reads TGTGCCAGCAGTATAGACCTAGCGGGGGGATCAGAGACCCAGTACTTC. It yields the protein CASSIDLAGGSETQYF.

This clonotype has a count of ten or more. This chain uses TRBV4-1 with TRBJ2-1; weak D call: TRBD1 (6 bases). Germline values: CDR1 MGHRA, CDR2 YSYEKL. V shed 4 bases and J shed 5 bases, with 12 bases lying between them. The CDR3 extends over 14 amino acids. The CDR3 is CASSPLQGDNEQFF. The CDR3 DNA reads TGCGCCAGCAGCCCTTTACAGGGTGACAATGAGCAGTTCTTC.

This clonotype was detected many times. V and J are TRBV7-2 and TRBJ2-1; the D gene is possibly TRBD2 (6 bases). Germline values: CDR1 SGHTA, CDR2 FQGNSA. This CDR3 has 16 residues. V lost 1 base and J lost 1, with 11 bases in between. The CDR3, as DNA: TGTGCCAGCAGCTTAGAGGCTAGCGTATCCTACAATGAGCAGTTCTTC. Its translation is CASSLEASVSYNEQFF. Full variable domain (remainder filled in from reference TRBV7-2 and TRBJ2-1): GAGVSQSPSNKVTEKGKDVELRCDPISGHTALYWYRQSLGQGLEFLIYFQGNSAPDKSGLPSDRFSAERTGGSVSTLTIQRTQQEDSAVYLCASSLEASVSYNEQFFGPGTRLTVL.

The V call is TRBV7-2, the J call TRBJ2-7; possibly TRBD2 for D (7 bases). The germline V gene encodes CDR1 SGHTA and CDR2 FQGNSA. This CDR3 region has 14 residues. Trimming shortened V by 7 bases and J by 5 bases, and 18 bases separated the two germline ends. The CDR3 loop is CASTQGGANHEQYF. Written as DNA, the CDR3 is TGTGCCAGCACTCAAGGGGGGGCAAACCACGAGCAGTACTTC. Combining the CDR3 with reference TRBV7-2 and TRBJ2-7 gives the whole variable domain GAGVSQSPSNKVTEKGKDVELRCDPISGHTALYWYRQSLGQGLEFLIYFQGNSAPDKSGLPSDRFSAERTGGSVSTLTIQRTQQEDSAVYLCASTQGGANHEQYFGPGTRLTVT.

This clonotype occurred many times. This chain connects TRBV30 to TRBJ1-4, with TRBD1 as a possible D gene (5 bases). The germline CDR1 and CDR2 sequences are GTSNPN and SVGIG (reference sequence). Trimming shortened V by 4 bases and J by 8 bases, and 17 bases separated the two germline ends. The CDR3 extends over 14 amino acids. The CDR3 nucleotides read TGTGCCTGGATTAAACGGGGCTCAAGCGAAAAACTGTTTTTT. This encodes CAWIKRGSSEKLFF.

This clonotype was seen ten or more times. The V call is TRBV25-1, the J call TRBJ1-1, with D maybe TRBD1 (5 bases). Germline assignment: CDR1 MGHDK and CDR2 SYGVNS. The CDR3 is 14 amino acids. Trimming shortened V by 4 bases and J by 2 bases, and 11 bases separated the two germline ends. This CDR3 is CASSVSGRNTEAFF. The CDR3 coding sequence is TGTGCCAGCAGTGTTTCAGGGAGAAACACTGAAGCTTTCTTT.

Ten or more counts support this clonotype. The chain employs TRBV4-1 and TRBJ1-3; the match to TRBD1 covers 9 bases. Trimming at V came to 0 bases and at J to 3 bases, leaving 12 bases not matched to a gene. This CDR3 spans 19 amino acids. Germline V gene sequence: CDR1 MGHRA, CDR2 YSYEKL. The CDR3 region has the DNA TGCGCCAGCAGCCAAGACTGGCGAATACAGGGGGCTGGTGGAAACACCATATATTTT. Amino acids: CASSQDWRIQGAGGNTIYF.

This clonotype was found many times. V gene TRBV6-6 combines with J gene TRBJ1-1; D call uncertain. Germline V gene data show CDR1 as MNHNY and CDR2 as SVGAGI (reference sequence). V gave up 3 bases and J gave up 5 bases, with 13 bases separating them. The CDR3 spans 14 residues. The CDR3 bases are TGTGCCAGCAGTTATGAGGGAATGGGTACTGAAGCTTTCTTT. Its protein is CASSYEGMGTEAFF.

This clonotype was seen many times. The genes are TRBV4-1 and TRBJ2-7; 8 bases are a match to TRBD1. Germline-derived CDR1 and CDR2 are MGHRA and YSYEKL. V shed 1 base and J 6 bases; nucleotides not matched to a gene: 14. The CDR3 has 17 residues. The chain's CDR3 is CASSQGRARDRQSEQYF. In DNA form, the CDR3 reads TGCGCCAGCAGCCAAGGAAGGGCCCGGGACAGGCAAAGCGAGCAGTACTTC.

This clonotype was detected many times. This chain links TRBV7-2 with TRBJ1-5; the D is unclear. The CDR3 length is 12 residues. Germline V gene lookup returns CDR1 SGHTA and CDR2 FQGNSA. The germline V and J ends were trimmed by 2 bases and 6 bases, with 5 bases remaining between them. The CDR3 reads CASSLMAQPQHF. CDR3 DNA: TGTGCCAGCAGCTTAATGGCTCAGCCCCAGCATTTT.

This clonotype came up a few times. The chain couples TRBV12-3 or TRBV12-4 to TRBJ1-2; no definite D call. V was shortened by 3 bases and J by 0 bases, with 8 bases between the two germline ends. The CDR3 consists of 14 residues. As DNA, the CDR3 is TGTGCCAGCAGTTTGGACGGGACTAACTATGGCTACACCTTC. As protein: CASSLDGTNYGYTF.

This clonotype was observed many times. The chain carries TRBV6-1 and TRBJ1-2; the D gene is possibly TRBD1 (6 bases). V lost 7 bases, J lost 8 bases, and 11 bases lay in between. This CDR3 is built from 11 residues. The V gene's germline CDR1 is MNHNS and CDR2 SASEGT. CDR3 in amino acids: CASKGGYGYTF. The CDR3 region has the DNA TGTGCCAGCAAAGGGGGTTACGGCTACACCTTC.

This clonotype was seen a handful of times. The V and J genes are TRBV24-1 and TRBJ2-3, with unresolved D. Germline lookup yields CDR1 KGHDR and CDR2 SFDVKD. This CDR3 is built from 14 residues. V shed 2 bases and J shed 5 bases, with 10 bases lying between them. The CDR3 sequence: CATSDSRGGDTQYF. CDR3 bases: TGTGCCACCAGTGATTCCCGCGGTGGAGATACGCAGTATTTT.

The sample holds many counts of this clonotype. The V and J genes are TRBV5-1 and TRBJ2-3; a weak D match, TRBD1 (6 bases). CDR3 size: 15 residues. Trimming pared 4 bases from V and 5 bases from J, leaving 17 bases between. Germline CDR1 reads SGHRS; CDR2 reads YFSETQ. The CDR3 nucleotides are TGCGCCAGCAGCCCTGAGGACAGTCGGAGAGATACGCAGTATTTT. Translation: CASSPEDSRRDTQYF.